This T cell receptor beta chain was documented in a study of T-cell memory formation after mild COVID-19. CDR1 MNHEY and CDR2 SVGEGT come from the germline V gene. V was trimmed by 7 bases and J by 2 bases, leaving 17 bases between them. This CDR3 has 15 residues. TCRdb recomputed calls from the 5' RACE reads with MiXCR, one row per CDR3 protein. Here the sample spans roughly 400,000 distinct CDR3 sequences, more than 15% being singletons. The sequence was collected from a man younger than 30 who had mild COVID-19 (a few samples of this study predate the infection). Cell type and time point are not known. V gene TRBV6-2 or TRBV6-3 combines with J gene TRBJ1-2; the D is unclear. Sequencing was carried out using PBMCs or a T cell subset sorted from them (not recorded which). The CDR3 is CASTFAGRWNYGYTF. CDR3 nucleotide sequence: TGTGCCAGCACATTCGCCGGCAGGTGGAACTATGGCTACACCTTC.